This T cell receptor (beta chain) comes out of a study of chemoradiotherapy in HPV16-positive cancers. CDR1 is SGDLS and CDR2 is YYNGEE in the germline V gene. The V end was cut by 0 bases, the J end by 5 bases, with 12 bases between. The CDR3 is made up of 14 amino acids. Repertoires were generated with immunoSEQ multiplex PCR, while TCRdb's copy carries only in-frame clones and drops some. This repertoire shows 15,000 or so clones, more than 70% found once; its top ten account for 11%. The sample was gathered from a patient who underwent chemoradiotherapy. The receptor comes from a human donor with HPV-associated anogenital cancer. This chain uses TRBV9 with TRBJ2-7; D ambiguous. DNA for the CDR3: TGTGCCAGCAGCGTAGGGGTTATAAGCGACGAGCAGTACTTC. This codes for CASSVGVISDEQYF.